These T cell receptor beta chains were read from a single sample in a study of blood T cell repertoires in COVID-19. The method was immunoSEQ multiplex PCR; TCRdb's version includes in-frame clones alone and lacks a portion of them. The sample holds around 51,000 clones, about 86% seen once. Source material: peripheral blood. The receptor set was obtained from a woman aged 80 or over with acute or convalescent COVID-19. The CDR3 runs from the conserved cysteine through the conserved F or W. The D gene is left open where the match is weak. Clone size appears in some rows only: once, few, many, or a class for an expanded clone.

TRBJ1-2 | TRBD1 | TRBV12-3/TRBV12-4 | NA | CASSLEGAFGYTF | TGTGCCAGCAGTTTGGAGGGGGCTTTCGGCTACACCTTC
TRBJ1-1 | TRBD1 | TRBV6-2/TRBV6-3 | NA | CASSGQGEAFF | TGTGCCAGCAGCGGACAGGGTGAAGCTTTCTTT
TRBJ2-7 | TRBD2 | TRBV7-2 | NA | CASSSPPGRGSYEQYF | TGTGCCAGCAGCTCACCCCCAGGGCGGGGGTCCTACGAGCAGTACTTC
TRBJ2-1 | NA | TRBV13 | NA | CASSPIYNEQFF | TGTGCCAGCAGCCCTATATACAATGAGCAGTTCTTC
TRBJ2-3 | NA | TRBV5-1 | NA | CASSLAGQGSTDTQYF | TGCGCCAGCAGCTTGGCCGGGCAGGGAAGCACAGATACGCAGTATTTT
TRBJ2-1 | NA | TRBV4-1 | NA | CASSQPGVPSSYNEQFF | TGCGCCAGCAGCCAGCCAGGTGTACCCAGCTCCTACAATGAGCAGTTCTTC
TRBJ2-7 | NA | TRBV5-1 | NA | CASRRTASYEQYF | TGCGCCAGCAGGAGGACAGCAAGTTACGAGCAGTACTTC
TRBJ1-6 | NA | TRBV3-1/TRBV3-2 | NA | CASSPGGEGSPLHF | TGTGCCAGCAGCCCAGGAGGGGAAGGTTCACCCCTCCACTTT
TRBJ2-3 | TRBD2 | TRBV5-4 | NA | CASSPGLAGGRATQYF | TGTGCCAGCAGCCCCGGACTAGCGGGGGGGCGCGCTACGCAGTATTTT
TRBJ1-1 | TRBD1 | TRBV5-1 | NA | CASRKSQGNTGTEAFF | TGCGCCAGCAGGAAATCACAGGGGAATACTGGGACTGAAGCTTTCTTT
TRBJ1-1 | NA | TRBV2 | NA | CASSYSNEKTEAFF | TGTGCCAGCAGTTATAGCAATGAAAAGACTGAAGCTTTCTTT
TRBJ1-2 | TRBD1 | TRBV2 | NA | CASRGQGYNYGYTF | TGTGCCAGTCGCGGACAGGGATATAACTATGGCTACACCTTC
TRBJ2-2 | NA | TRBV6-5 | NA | CASTRQSTGELFF | TGTGCCAGCACCCGACAGAGCACCGGGGAGCTGTTTTTT
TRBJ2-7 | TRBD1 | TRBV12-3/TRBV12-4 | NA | CASSRDRGYEQYF | TGTGCCAGCAGTCGGGACAGGGGGTACGAGCAGTACTTC
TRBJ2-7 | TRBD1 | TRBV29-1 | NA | CSTSQGARGEQYF | TGCAGTACCTCACAGGGGGCGCGGGGGGAGCAGTACTTC
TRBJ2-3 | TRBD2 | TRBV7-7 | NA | CASSLGAGGPGDTQYF | TGTGCTAGCAGCTTAGGGGCGGGGGGGCCAGGAGATACGCAGTATTTT
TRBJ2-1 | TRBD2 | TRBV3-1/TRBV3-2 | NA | CASSLGTSGGATYNEQFF | TGTGCCAGCAGCCTCGGGACTAGCGGGGGGGCCACCTACAATGAGCAGTTCTTC
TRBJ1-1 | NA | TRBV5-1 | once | CASSLDPAGTEAFF | TGCGCCAGCAGCCTCGACCCGGCGGGCACTGAAGCTTTCTTT
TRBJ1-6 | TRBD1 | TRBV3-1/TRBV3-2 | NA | CASSFDRGGSPLHF | TGTGCCAGCAGCTTCGACAGGGGCGGGTCACCCCTCCACTTT
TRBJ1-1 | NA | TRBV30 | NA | CAWSPKNTEAFF | TGTGCCTGGAGTCCCAAGAACACTGAAGCTTTCTTT
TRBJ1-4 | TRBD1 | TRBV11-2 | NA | CASSLLGQGFEKLFF | TGTGCCAGCAGCCTACTGGGACAGGGTTTCGAAAAACTGTTTTTT
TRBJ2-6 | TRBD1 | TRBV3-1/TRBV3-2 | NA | CASSPLRDRDMTGGANVLTF | TGTGCCAGCAGCCCGCTCCGGGACAGGGATATGACTGGTGGGGCCAACGTCCTGACTTTC
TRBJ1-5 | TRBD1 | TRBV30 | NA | CAWSQGARDQPQHF | TGTGCCTGGTCACAGGGGGCGCGGGATCAGCCCCAGCATTTT
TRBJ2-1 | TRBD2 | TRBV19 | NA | CASTTGGVNEQFF | TGTGCCAGTACAACCGGGGGGGTCAACGAGCAGTTCTTC
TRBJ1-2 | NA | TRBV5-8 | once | CASSLGAGRGYTF | TGTGCCAGCAGCTTGGGGGCAGGGCGAGGCTACACCTTC
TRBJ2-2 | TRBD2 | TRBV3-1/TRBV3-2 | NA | CASSQLLAGLGELFF | TGTGCCAGCAGCCAACTCCTAGCGGGGCTCGGGGAGCTGTTTTTT
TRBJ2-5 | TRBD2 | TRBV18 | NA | CASSPGLAEETQYF | TGTGCCAGCTCACCTGGGCTAGCGGAGGAGACCCAGTACTTC
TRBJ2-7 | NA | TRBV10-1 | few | CASRGREKQQYF | TGCGCCAGCAGGGGTAGGGAGAAGCAGCAGTACTTC
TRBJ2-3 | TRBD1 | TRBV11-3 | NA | CASSKQGVRDTQYF | TGTGCCAGCAGCAAACAGGGGGTTCGAGATACGCAGTATTTT
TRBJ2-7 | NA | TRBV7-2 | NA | CASSFTGTNYEQYF | TGTGCCAGCAGCTTTACGGGGACAAACTACGAGCAGTACTTC
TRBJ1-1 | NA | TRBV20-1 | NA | CGTNGVQAFF | TGCGGAACTAACGGGGTTCAGGCTTTCTTT
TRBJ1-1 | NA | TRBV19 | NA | CASMDSKTMNTEAFF | TGTGCCAGTATGGACAGCAAAACAATGAACACTGAAGCTTTCTTT
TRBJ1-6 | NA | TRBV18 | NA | CASSPRRDVGTPLHF | TGTGCCAGCTCACCACGGAGGGACGTTGGTACACCCCTCCACTTT
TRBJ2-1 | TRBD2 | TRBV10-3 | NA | CAISSGTSGGDDEQFF | TGTGCCATCAGCTCCGGGACTAGCGGGGGGGACGATGAGCAGTTCTTC
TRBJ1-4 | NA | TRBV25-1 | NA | CASSESRGYGEKLFF | TGTGCCAGCAGTGAATCCCGAGGCTATGGCGAAAAACTGTTTTTT
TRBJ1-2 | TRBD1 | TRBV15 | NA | CATSLGQGFGYTF | TGTGCCACCAGCCTAGGACAGGGATTTGGCTACACCTTC
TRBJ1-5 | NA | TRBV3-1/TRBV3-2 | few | CASSPSFGSNQPQHF | TGTGCCAGCAGCCCGAGTTTTGGTAGCAATCAGCCCCAGCATTTT
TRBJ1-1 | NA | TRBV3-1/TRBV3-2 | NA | CASSQALEAFF | TGTGCCAGCAGCCAAGCCCTTGAAGCTTTCTTT
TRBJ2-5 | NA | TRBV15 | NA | CATSRDGEGGPQETQYF | TGTGCCACCAGCAGAGATGGCGAGGGGGGGCCCCAAGAGACCCAGTACTTC
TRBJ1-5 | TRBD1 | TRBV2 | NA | CASKDRTGLQPQHF | TGTGCCAGCAAAGACCGGACAGGGCTCCAGCCCCAGCATTTT
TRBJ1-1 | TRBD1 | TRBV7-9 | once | CASSKPGQGGWAFF | TGTGCCAGCAGCAAACCGGGACAGGGGGGTTGGGCTTTCTTT
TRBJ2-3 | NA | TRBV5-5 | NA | CASSGTFTDTQYF | TGTGCCAGCAGCGGGACTTTCACAGATACGCAGTATTTT
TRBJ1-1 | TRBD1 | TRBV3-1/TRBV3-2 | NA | CASSQGRTGHKNTEAFF | TGTGCCAGCAGCCAGGGGAGGACAGGACACAAGAACACTGAAGCTTTCTTT
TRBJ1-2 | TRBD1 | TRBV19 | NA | CASSTGQGAPYGYTF | TGTGCCAGTAGTACCGGACAGGGGGCTCCCTATGGCTACACCTTC
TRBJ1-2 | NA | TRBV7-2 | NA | CASSLERGGAYYGYTF | TGTGCCAGCAGCTTAGAACGGGGGGGCGCGTACTATGGCTACACCTTC
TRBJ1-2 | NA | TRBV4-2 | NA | CASSQEGAGIEDGYTF | TGTGCCAGCAGCCAAGAAGGGGCAGGGATAGAAGATGGCTACACCTTC
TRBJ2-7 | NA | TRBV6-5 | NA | CASSFPGSEQYF | TGTGCCAGCAGCTTCCCAGGGTCCGAGCAGTACTTC
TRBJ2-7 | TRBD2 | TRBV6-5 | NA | CASRLAGLYEQYF | TGTGCCAGCCGACTAGCGGGTCTCTACGAGCAGTACTTC
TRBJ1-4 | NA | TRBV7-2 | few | CASSPGWQTNEKLFF | TGTGCCAGCAGCCCCGGGTGGCAAACTAATGAAAAACTGTTTTTT
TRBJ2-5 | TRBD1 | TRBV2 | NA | CASREGQGTETQYF | TGTGCCAGCAGGGAGGGACAGGGGACAGAGACCCAGTACTTC
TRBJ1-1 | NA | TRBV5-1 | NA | CASRSGQMNTEAFF | TGCGCCAGCAGATCAGGACAGATGAACACTGAAGCTTTCTTT
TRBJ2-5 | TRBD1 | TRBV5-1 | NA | CASSPDRGQETQYF | TGCGCCAGCAGCCCCGACAGGGGGCAGGAGACCCAGTACTTC
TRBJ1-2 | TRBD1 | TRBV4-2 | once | CASSQAGGLGYTF | TGTGCCAGCAGCCAAGCAGGGGGTCTTGGCTACACCTTC
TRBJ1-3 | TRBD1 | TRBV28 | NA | CASQTGTAGNTIYF | TGTGCCAGCCAAACCGGGACAGCTGGAAACACCATATATTTT